A selection of T cell receptor beta chains follows, all from one sample in a study of blood T cell repertoires in COVID-19. Some clones are missing from TCRdb's copy, which holds only in-frame ones; the method was immunoSEQ multiplex PCR. The sample has about 58,000 clones; around four fifths are singletons. Sequenced material: peripheral blood. The receptor set was obtained from a human donor in a cohort sampled during active COVID-19. Both conserved end residues are part of each CDR3. D genes are given only for firm matches. Clone size, where shown, is once, few, many, or a class for clones that have expanded.

size: -; J: TRBJ1-5; D: -; V: TRBV6-6; CDR3: CASSRDTPKEPQHF; DNA: TGTGCCAGCAGTCGGGACACCCCCAAGGAGCCCCAGCATTTT
size: -; J: TRBJ2-7; D: TRBD2; V: TRBV5-6; CDR3: CASSLPIGSGRGEQYF; DNA: TGTGCCAGCAGCCTCCCTATCGGTAGCGGGAGGGGTGAGCAGTACTTC
size: few; J: TRBJ2-7; D: -; V: TRBV18; CDR3: CASSPGTQNEQYF; DNA: TGTGCCAGCTCACCCGGGACTCAAAACGAGCAGTACTTC
size: -; J: TRBJ1-4; D: -; V: TRBV7-2; CDR3: CASSTMGGEKLFF; DNA: TGTGCCAGCAGCACAATGGGAGGTGAAAAACTGTTTTTT
size: -; J: TRBJ1-3; D: TRBD1; V: TRBV30; CDR3: CAWRGQLTSGNTIYF; DNA: TGTGCCTGGCGGGGACAGCTAACATCTGGAAACACCATATATTTT
size: -; J: TRBJ2-5; D: TRBD2; V: TRBV3-1/TRBV3-2; CDR3: CAASTGGRETQYF; DNA: TGTGCCGCTAGCACGGGAGGACGAGAGACCCAGTACTTC
size: once; J: TRBJ2-3; D: -; V: TRBV9; CDR3: CASSVGYPADTQYF; DNA: TGTGCCAGCAGCGTAGGATATCCCGCGGATACGCAGTATTTT
size: -; J: TRBJ2-5; D: -; V: TRBV6-6; CDR3: CASRNLQGIQETQYF; DNA: TGTGCCAGCAGAAACCTACAGGGAATCCAAGAGACCCAGTACTTC
size: -; J: TRBJ1-4; D: -; V: TRBV9; CDR3: CASSVAPGINEKLFF; DNA: TGTGCCAGCAGCGTAGCCCCAGGGATTAATGAAAAACTGTTTTTT
size: -; J: TRBJ2-7; D: TRBD1; V: TRBV6-5; CDR3: CASSQRGLSYEQYF; DNA: TGTGCCAGCAGTCAAAGGGGGCTGTCCTACGAGCAGTACTTC
size: few; J: TRBJ2-5; D: TRBD1; V: TRBV12-5; CDR3: CASGKGQGRKETQYF; DNA: TGTGCTAGTGGCAAGGGACAGGGACGAAAAGAGACCCAGTACTTC
size: -; J: TRBJ2-1; D: -; V: TRBV10-1; CDR3: CASSTMPQYNEQFF; DNA: TGCGCCAGCAGTACCATGCCTCAGTACAATGAGCAGTTCTTC
size: -; J: TRBJ1-1; D: -; V: TRBV7-9; CDR3: CASSSQGGGTEAFF; DNA: TGTGCCAGCAGCTCGCAGGGAGGGGGGACTGAAGCTTTCTTT
size: once; J: TRBJ2-5; D: TRBD1; V: TRBV3-1/TRBV3-2; CDR3: CASGLQGAETQYF; DNA: TGTGCCAGCGGGCTACAGGGGGCTGAGACCCAGTACTTC
size: -; J: TRBJ2-1; D: TRBD1; V: TRBV18; CDR3: CASQYTTGDSYNEQFF; DNA: TGTGCCAGCCAATATACTACAGGGGACTCCTACAATGAGCAGTTCTTC
size: -; J: TRBJ2-7; D: -; V: TRBV28; CDR3: CASSLSAGSYEQYF; DNA: TGTGCCAGCAGTTTATCGGCAGGGTCCTACGAGCAGTACTTC
size: -; J: TRBJ2-1; D: -; V: TRBV20-1; CDR3: CSARAYNEQFF; DNA: TGCAGTGCCCGGGCCTACAATGAGCAGTTCTTC
size: -; J: TRBJ1-3; D: -; V: TRBV10-3; CDR3: CAISESTDSGNTIYF; DNA: TGTGCCATCAGTGAGTCAACAGATTCAGGAAACACCATATATTTT
size: -; J: TRBJ1-2; D: -; V: TRBV10-3; CDR3: CAISYRGGGYTF; DNA: TGTGCCATCAGTTATAGGGGAGGTGGCTACACCTTC
size: -; J: TRBJ1-2; D: TRBD1; V: TRBV28; CDR3: CASSRLVQGSLGYTF; DNA: TGTGCCAGCAGTCGCCTCGTACAGGGGAGCCTTGGCTACACCTTC
size: -; J: TRBJ1-3; D: -; V: TRBV28; CDR3: CASSPPAYRQSPGNTIYF; DNA: TGTGCCAGCAGTCCCCCAGCCTACCGACAGTCACCTGGAAACACCATATATTTT
size: -; J: TRBJ2-1; D: -; V: TRBV7-9; CDR3: CASSLAQGSYNEQFF; DNA: TGTGCCAGCAGCTTAGCGCAGGGCTCCTACAATGAGCAGTTCTTC
size: -; J: TRBJ1-5; D: -; V: TRBV19; CDR3: CASSQGGGVSQPQHF; DNA: TGTGCCAGTAGTCAGGGAGGGGGGGTTAGTCAGCCCCAGCATTTT
size: -; J: TRBJ1-1; D: -; V: TRBV5-1; CDR3: CASSLIGQLAFF; DNA: TGCGCCAGCAGCTTGATCGGACAGCTAGCTTTCTTT
size: -; J: TRBJ2-2; D: -; V: TRBV6-5; CDR3: CASREISNTGELFF; DNA: TGTGCCAGCAGGGAGATTTCGAACACCGGGGAGCTGTTTTTT
size: -; J: TRBJ2-4; D: -; V: TRBV24-1; CDR3: CATSAGQKNIQYF; DNA: TGTGCCACCAGTGCGGGACAAAAAAACATTCAGTACTTC
size: -; J: TRBJ2-7; D: -; V: TRBV12-3/TRBV12-4; CDR3: CASSQGFDEQYF; DNA: TGTGCCAGCAGCCAGGGTTTCGACGAGCAGTACTTC
size: -; J: TRBJ2-7; D: -; V: TRBV6-6; CDR3: CASSPDEGEQYF; DNA: TGTGCCAGCAGCCCTGACGAGGGCGAGCAGTACTTC
size: -; J: TRBJ1-1; D: TRBD1; V: TRBV29-1; CDR3: CSVEGTGPRTEAFF; DNA: TGCAGCGTTGAGGGGACAGGGCCGCGGACTGAAGCTTTCTTT
size: -; J: TRBJ1-4; D: -; V: TRBV7-9; CDR3: CASRESANEKLFF; DNA: TGTGCCAGCCGGGAGTCAGCTAATGAAAAACTGTTTTTT
size: -; J: TRBJ1-1; D: -; V: TRBV30; CDR3: CAWSTGRTEAFF; DNA: TGTGCCTGGAGCACTGGACGGACAGAAGCTTTCTTT
size: -; J: TRBJ2-1; D: TRBD2; V: TRBV10-1; CDR3: CASSESTGGPYNEQFF; DNA: TGCGCCAGCAGTGAGTCGACGGGGGGTCCTTACAATGAGCAGTTCTTC
size: -; J: TRBJ2-7; D: TRBD2; V: TRBV7-9; CDR3: CASSLVPSGGDEQYF; DNA: TGTGCCAGCAGCTTAGTCCCTAGCGGGGGTGACGAGCAGTACTTC
size: -; J: TRBJ2-1; D: -; V: TRBV5-1; CDR3: CASSSLGGGSYNEQFF; DNA: TGCGCCAGCAGCTCCCTTGGGGGCGGGAGTTACAATGAGCAGTTCTTC
size: -; J: TRBJ1-2; D: TRBD1; V: TRBV7-9; CDR3: CASTKEGTAYGYTF; DNA: TGTGCCAGCACCAAGGAGGGGACAGCTTATGGCTACACCTTC
size: once; J: TRBJ2-3; D: -; V: TRBV9; CDR3: CASSVAKLADTQYF; DNA: TGTGCCAGCAGCGTAGCGAAACTGGCAGATACGCAGTATTTT
size: -; J: TRBJ2-1; D: TRBD1; V: TRBV6-5; CDR3: CASSYSGDRVYNEQFF; DNA: TGTGCCAGCAGTTACTCGGGGGACAGGGTATACAATGAGCAGTTCTTC
size: -; J: TRBJ1-2; D: TRBD1; V: TRBV7-9; CDR3: CASSRDSGYGYTF; DNA: TGTGCCAGCAGCCGGGACAGCGGTTATGGCTACACCTTC
size: -; J: TRBJ2-5; D: -; V: TRBV5-1; CDR3: CASNGGVEETQYF; DNA: TGCGCCAGCAATGGGGGCGTCGAGGAGACCCAGTACTTC
size: -; J: TRBJ2-1; D: TRBD1; V: TRBV12-3/TRBV12-4; CDR3: CASRTGYNEQFF; DNA: TGTGCCAGCAGGACAGGGTACAATGAGCAGTTCTTC
size: -; J: TRBJ1-2; D: TRBD1; V: TRBV4-1; CDR3: CASSQGPGQGSYGYTF; DNA: TGCGCCAGCAGCCAAGGCCCAGGACAGGGGAGTTATGGCTACACCTTC
size: few; J: TRBJ2-2; D: -; V: TRBV11-2; CDR3: CASSLAGGWTGELFF; DNA: TGTGCCAGCAGCTTAGCGGGGGGCTGGACCGGGGAGCTGTTTTTT